The entry below gives a single TCR beta chain sequence along with its context. The data are from a study of blood T cell repertoires in COVID-19. Looking at the study overall: COVID-19 samples from acute and convalescent phases originated in the United States, Italy and Spain. PBMCs, B-cell-depleted T cells, or T cells provided the cDNA or gDNA that made up the material.

The CDR3 runs 14 residues. Germline values: CDR1 SGDLS, CDR2 YYNGEE. V gave up 5 bases and J gave up 5 bases, with 14 bases separating them. Original processing notes: It was from reference gene primer amplification that nucleated cell counts were estimated. Produced via immunoSEQ multiplex PCR; TCRdb's table is partial and in-frame only. V and J calls and clone size come straight from that table; D and trimming were deduced from the DNA. This sample has about 68,000 clones; 79% occur once, and the top ten carry roughly a tenth. Source material: peripheral blood. The TCR comes from a woman in her 50s with acute or convalescent COVID-19. The chain employs TRBV9 and TRBJ2-1, with D possibly matching TRBD1 (5 bases). The CDR3 bases are TGTGCCAGCAGTAGGACGAGGACAAACAATGAGCAGTTCTTC. Translated, it gives CASSRTRTNNEQFF.